What follows are 27 T cell receptor beta chains derived from one specimen sequenced in a study of molecular identifiers for immune sequencing clone quantification. TCRdb ran MiXCR on the PCR reads and lists one entry per CDR3 protein. The data show some 650,000 distinct CDR3 sequences, just under 20% seen once. The sequenced material came from naive CD8+ T cells from blood, with Jurkat cell RNA spiked in. Subset given: FACS-sorted CD8+CD4-CCR7+CD45RA+ naive T cells. The receptor source for this set is a human donor in good health. Some libraries in this study had Jurkat cell RNA spiked in.

There are a few counts of this clonotype. Written as DNA, the CDR3 is TGTGCCAGTAGTATTTGGGGTTACGGGGAGCTGTTTTTT. It yields the protein CASSIWGYGELFF. The chain employs TRBV19 and TRBJ2-2; no firm D call. This CDR3 has 13 residues. V was pared by 3 bases and J by 7 bases, with 9 bases between. From germline, CDR1 is LNHDA and CDR2 SQIVND (reference sequence).

This clonotype was found many times. This rearrangement joins TRBV9 to TRBJ2-2; 8 bases align to TRBD2. The CDR3 runs to 16 residues. The ends lost 0 bases at V and 5 bases at J; junction bases unmatched: 6. The germline V gene has CDR1 SGDLS and CDR2 YYNGEE. The CDR3 DNA is TGTGCCAGCAGCGTAGAGCGGGAGATTTCTACCGGGGAGCTGTTTTTT. Its protein product is CASSVEREISTGELFF. Full variable domain (rest looked up from reference TRBV9 and TRBJ2-2): DSGVTQTPKHLITATGQRVTLRCSPRSGDLSVYWYQQSLDQGLQFLIQYYNGEERAKGNILERFSAQQFPDLHSELNLSSLELGDSALYFCASSVEREISTGELFFGEGSRLTVL.

The rearrangement joins TRBV6-1 to TRBJ2-7; 7 bases are shared with TRBD1. The length of the CDR3 is 13 residues. The ends lost 5 bases at V and 4 bases at J; junction bases unmatched: 5. The germline gives CDR1 MNHNS, CDR2 SASEGT. DNA of the CDR3: TGTGCCAGCAGTAAGACAGGGATTTACGAGCAGTACTTC. Translation gives CASSKTGIYEQYF.

This clonotype was recorded at least ten times. J is TRBJ2-6 and V is TRBV5-8; 7 bases fit TRBD2. V lost 6 bases, J lost 3 bases, and 6 bases stayed unmatched. Germline values: CDR1 SGHTS, CDR2 YDEGEE. CDR3 length equals 15 residues. The CDR3 loop reads CASKLAFFGANVLTF. The CDR3 DNA is TGTGCCAGCAAACTAGCGTTCTTTGGGGCCAACGTCCTGACTTTC.

This clonotype was seen many times. The rearrangement uses TRBV28 and TRBJ2-3; 9 positions agree with TRBD2. Germline V gene data show CDR1 as MDHEN and CDR2 as SYDVKM. The J segment lost 7 bases and the V segment lost 2 bases, leaving 4 bases of the junction unmatched. The CDR3 is 14 amino acids. The CDR3 DNA is TGTGCCAGCAGTTTAGCGGGAGGGCAGTATACGCAGTATTTT. It is translated as CASSLAGGQYTQYF.

This clonotype was found many times. This sequence joins TRBV15 and TRBJ1-2; D ambiguous. The CDR3 is made up of 15 amino acids. The V end lost 0 bases, the J end lost 4 bases, and 12 bases lay between the germline ends. The germline V gene encodes CDR1 LNHNV and CDR2 YYDKDF (reference sequence). The CDR3 protein is CATSRDNRGPYGYTF. CDR3 DNA sequence: TGTGCCACCAGCAGAGATAATCGAGGCCCCTATGGCTACACCTTC. Using reference TRBV15 and TRBJ1-2 for the parts outside the CDR3, the full variable domain is DAMVIQNPRYQVTQFGKPVTLSCSQTLNHNVMYWYQQKSSQAPKLLFHYYDKDFNNEADTPDNFQSRRPNTSFCFLDIRSPGLGDTAMYLCATSRDNRGPYGYTFGSGTRLTVV.

The chain employs TRBV19 and TRBJ2-1; tentatively, D is TRBD1 or TRBD2 (6 bases each). The CDR3 is made up of 13 amino acids. From germline, CDR1 is LNHDA and CDR2 SQIVND (reference sequence). Between the trimmed V and J ends, which lost 6 bases and 14 bases, there was a span of 20 bases. This CDR3 reads CASSILSGAEEFF. The CDR3 DNA sequence: TGTGCCAGTAGCATTTTATCGGGGGCAGAGGAGTTCTTC.

This clonotype was observed once. A read error may be the cause here, since a much bigger clone is one base away. This rearrangement joins TRBV30 to TRBJ2-7, with 7 bases fitting TRBD1. CDR3 length equals 13 residues. Germline values: CDR1 GTSNPN, CDR2 SVGIG (reference sequence). This chain's CDR3 is CAWKDRAPYAQYF. CDR3 nucleotide sequence: TGTGCCTGGAAAGACAGGGCCCCCTACGCGCAGTACTTC. Filled out from reference TRBV30 and TRBJ2-7, the complete variable domain reads SQTIHQWPATLVQPVGSPLSLECTVEGTSNPNLYWYRQAAGRGLQLLFYSVGIGQISSEVPQNLSASRPQDRQFILSSKKLLLSDSGFYLCAWKDRAPYAQYFGPGTRLTVT.

The rearrangement links TRBV5-1 to TRBJ2-7; D is ambiguous. V was trimmed by 0 bases and J by 3 bases, leaving 16 bases between them. This CDR3 has 16 residues. Germline CDR1 SGHRS, CDR2 YFSETQ. The chain's CDR3 is CASSLEPLGLFYEQYF. The CDR3 nucleotides are TGCGCCAGCAGCTTGGAGCCACTTGGTTTATTCTACGAGCAGTACTTC.

At least ten counts were recorded for this clonotype. The chain employs TRBV27 and TRBJ1-1, with D unclear. This CDR3 spans 13 amino acids. Per germline, CDR1 MNHEY and CDR2 SMNVEV (reference sequence). V lost 0 bases, J lost 3 bases, and 5 bases lay in between. The CDR3 region has the DNA TGTGCCAGCAGTTTATCCGTTTACACTGAAGCTTTCTTT. It encodes CASSLSVYTEAFF.

This clonotype was seen many times. J is TRBJ1-2 and V is TRBV5-4; D ambiguous. V was cut by 5 bases and J by 2 bases, with 10 bases left in between. The CDR3 is made up of 13 amino acids. CDR1 and CDR2 from the germline V gene are SGHNT and YYREEE (reference sequence). CDR3 amino acids: CASSPGTNYGYTF. The CDR3 coding sequence is TGTGCCAGCAGTCCGGGAACCAACTATGGCTACACCTTC.

Comment on this clonotype: A much larger clone differs from this one at a single base, so this may be a read error. Given the absence of the conserved phenylalanine or tryptophan at the CDR3 end, a read error is likely. The CDR3 is CSARSQQTSGYGYTL. CDR3 nucleotide sequence: TGCAGTGCTAGAAGCCAGCAGACATCTGGCTATGGCTACACCCTC. The chain employs TRBV20-1 and TRBJ1-2; no definite D call. Trimming stripped 2 bases from V and 4 bases from J, with 17 bases between. The CDR3 loop spans 15 amino acids. Germline values: CDR1 DFQATT, CDR2 SNEGSKA (reference sequence).

This clonotype was seen only a few times. The rearrangement links TRBV6-5 to TRBJ2-7, with a weak D call TRBD2 (6 bases). V lost 0 bases, J lost 2 bases, and 11 bases lay in between. Germline V gene lookup returns CDR1 MNHEY and CDR2 SVGAGI. The CDR3 contains 15 residues. The CDR3 bases are TGTGCCAGCAGTTACTCGGGGGGTCGAACCTACGAGCAGTACTTC. The encoded protein is CASSYSGGRTYEQYF.

This clonotype occurred many times. The V call is TRBV7-2, the J call TRBJ2-7; 9 bases are shared with TRBD2. J was trimmed by 0 bases and V by 1 base; bases with no gene match: 4. Germline V CDR1 and CDR2: SGHTA, FQGNSA. The CDR3 runs 16 residues. The chain's CDR3 is CASSLGGGGASYEQYF. The CDR3 DNA reads TGTGCCAGCAGCTTAGGGGGCGGGGGGGCCTCCTACGAGCAGTACTTC.

This clonotype was seen only a few times. The V and J genes are TRBV7-9 and TRBJ2-5, with no clear D. The V gene's germline CDR1 is SEHNR and CDR2 FQNEAQ (reference sequence). The CDR3 covers 16 residues. The V end lost 2 bases, the J end lost 2 bases, and 15 bases lay between the germline ends. Here the CDR3 DNA reads TGTGCCAGCAGCTTATTCTTCGTCATAGATCAAGAGACCCAGTACTTC. It encodes CASSLFFVIDQETQYF.

At least ten counts were recorded for this clonotype. Compared with germline, one end of the junction differs, possibly owing to a read error. V is TRBV12-3 or TRBV12-4 and J is TRBJ2-7, with D maybe TRBD2 (6 bases). The CDR3 loop spans 14 amino acids. In DNA, the CDR3 is TGCGCCAGCAGCTTCGGGGGAGCGTCCTACGAGCAGTACTTC. Encoded protein: CASSFGGASYEQYF.

The V gene is TRBV9, the J gene TRBJ2-2, with D unresolved. V was shortened by 0 bases and J by 4 bases, with 4 bases between the two germline ends. The CDR3 length is 13 residues. Germline CDR1 reads SGDLS; CDR2 reads YYNGEE. CDR3 amino acids: CASSVASTGELFF. The CDR3 region has the DNA TGTGCCAGCAGCGTAGCTTCCACCGGGGAGCTGTTTTTT.

V is TRBV7-6 and J is TRBJ2-5; TRBD1 is a possible D gene (7 bases). Germline CDR1 reads SGHVS; CDR2 reads FNYEAQ. The V and J ends lost 1 base and 7 bases respectively, with 22 bases between them. The CDR3 loop spans 17 amino acids. The CDR3 nucleotides are TGTGCCAGCAGCTTAGAAGGCCCGGAGGGGGCGGATTGGACCCAGTACTTC. Translated: CASSLEGPEGADWTQYF.

This clonotype was found a few times. J is TRBJ2-7 and V is TRBV6-1; the D is unclear. The CDR3 is 11 amino acids. Trimming left V 6 bases short and J 3 bases short, with 6 bases between. CDR1 is MNHNS, CDR2 SASEGT, per germline. The CDR3 loop is CASRTIYEQYF. The CDR3 DNA follows: TGTGCCAGCAGAACCATCTACGAGCAGTACTTC.

In regard to this clonotype: This clone may be a read error of a much larger clone one base away. The genes are TRBV6-5 and TRBJ2-7; tentative D call: TRBD1 (5 bases). Germline CDR1 is MNHEY and CDR2 is SVGAGI. The CDR3 is 13 amino acids. CDR3 DNA sequence: TGTGCCGGCAGTTACCCAGGGTCGCACGAGCAGTACTTC. Its translation is CAGSYPGSHEQYF.

A word on this clonotype: This may come from a read error, since a much larger clone is one base off. The chain couples TRBV15 to TRBJ1-1; D uncertain. V shed 5 bases and J shed 4 bases, with 17 bases lying between them. Germline assignment: CDR1 LNHNV and CDR2 YYDKDF (reference sequence). The CDR3 is 15 residues long. DNA for the CDR3: TGTGCCACCAGCCCACCGGGATCCTTGAGCACTGAAGCTTTCTTT. Protein sequence: CATSPPGSLSTEAFF.

The V and J genes are TRBV2 and TRBJ2-1; weak D call: TRBD2 (5 bases). Germline lookup yields CDR1 SNHLY and CDR2 FYNNEI. This CDR3 spans 15 amino acids. Trimming removed 0 bases from V and 0 bases from J, with 6 bases in between. The CDR3 sequence: CASSEARDSYNEQFF. For the CDR3, the DNA is TGTGCCAGCAGTGAAGCGAGGGACTCCTACAATGAGCAGTTCTTC.

Details on this clonotype: Being one base from a much bigger clone, this may be a read error. The chain combines TRBV13 with TRBJ2-6; D tentatively reads TRBD1 or TRBD2 (7 bases each). Germline V lookup: CDR1 PRHDT, CDR2 FYEKMQ (reference sequence). This CDR3 is built from 19 residues. CDR3 DNA: TGTGCCAGCAGCTTAGGGACAGGGAGGGGTATTGGTGGGGCCAACATCCTGACTTTC. Amino acid sequence: CASSLGTGRGIGGANILTF. The full variable domain, its missing parts supplied by reference TRBV13 and TRBJ2-6, is AAGVIQSPRHLIKEKRETATLKCYPIPRHDTVYWYQQGPGQDPQFLISFYEKMQSDKGSIPDRFSAQQFSDYHSELNMSSLELGDSALYFCASSLGTGRGIGGANILTFGAGSRLTVL.

This clonotype was observed many times. V usage is TRBV7-2 and J usage is TRBJ2-1; possibly TRBD1 for D (6 bases). CDR3 length equals 20 residues. The germline V gene has CDR1 SGHTA and CDR2 FQGNSA. Between the trimmed V and J ends, which lost 5 bases and 8 bases, there was a span of 34 bases. CDR3 sequence: CASSPTTGQYLGAMADEQFF. The CDR3 nucleotides are TGTGCCAGCAGCCCAACAACCGGACAGTATTTGGGGGCAATGGCGGATGAGCAGTTCTTC.

With regard to this clonotype: This sequence may be a read error, since a much larger clone differs from it by one base. This rearrangement joins TRBV12-3 or TRBV12-4 to TRBJ1-2; maybe TRBD1 (5 bases). The CDR3 consists of 13 residues. Trimming removed 3 bases from V and 7 bases from J, with 12 bases in between. CDR3 protein: CASSLGGPGGYTF. CDR3 coding DNA: TGTGCCAGCAGTTTGGGGGGTCCCGGTGGCTACACCTTC.

This clonotype appeared many times. The chain uses TRBV6-2 or TRBV6-3 and TRBJ1-2; TRBD1 matches 9 bases. This CDR3 region has 13 residues. V lost 4 bases, J lost 6 bases, and 3 bases stayed unmatched. CDR1 is MNHEY and CDR2 is SVGEGT in the germline V gene. The CDR3 loop is CASSSGQGDGYTF. The CDR3, as DNA: TGTGCCAGCAGTTCGGGACAGGGCGATGGCTACACCTTC.

This clonotype was recorded a few times. The V and J genes are TRBV12-3 or TRBV12-4 and TRBJ2-2; D remains unclear. The CDR3 covers 15 residues. The V gene lost 2 bases and the J gene lost 4 bases, with 11 bases spanning the gap. In DNA, the CDR3 is TGTGCCAGCAGTTTACTCGGTGGTAGCACCGGGGAGCTGTTTTTT. Translating gives CASSLLGGSTGELFF.